The present T cell receptor (beta chain) was sequenced within a study of cytomegalovirus exposure and HLA in healthy donors. Across the whole study: Out of approximately 170 million T cells, an earlier analysis found about 120 million unique TCR beta sequences in total. Study-wide results and limits: Productive status was seen about 90% or about 30% of the time for most TCR beta V segments in an earlier analysis. Some TCR beta chains (more than 150 of them) were listed as cytomegalovirus-associated.

Both 60 Vbeta primers and 13 Jbeta primers went into the PCR. The protocol was immunoSEQ multiplex PCR, while the TCRdb copy is restricted to in-frame clones and leaves out a portion. The profile covers roughly 160,000 clones, with about 77% appearing a single time and roughly 1.2% taken by the ten largest. As regards this clone: No antigen is known for it.

The clonotype comes from a woman aged 45-59 years in good health and CMV-seronegative. Source material: PBMCs.

As DNA, the CDR3 is TGTGCCAGCAGTTCGCCGTTATTGGGCCAACGCAATGAGCAGTTCTTC. Protein: CASSSPLLGQRNEQFF. The rearrangement joins TRBV6-5 to TRBJ2-1, with D uncertain. CDR3 size: 16 residues. Deletions cut 4 bases from V and 6 bases from J, with 19 bases between. The germline V gene encodes CDR1 MNHEY and CDR2 SVGAGI.